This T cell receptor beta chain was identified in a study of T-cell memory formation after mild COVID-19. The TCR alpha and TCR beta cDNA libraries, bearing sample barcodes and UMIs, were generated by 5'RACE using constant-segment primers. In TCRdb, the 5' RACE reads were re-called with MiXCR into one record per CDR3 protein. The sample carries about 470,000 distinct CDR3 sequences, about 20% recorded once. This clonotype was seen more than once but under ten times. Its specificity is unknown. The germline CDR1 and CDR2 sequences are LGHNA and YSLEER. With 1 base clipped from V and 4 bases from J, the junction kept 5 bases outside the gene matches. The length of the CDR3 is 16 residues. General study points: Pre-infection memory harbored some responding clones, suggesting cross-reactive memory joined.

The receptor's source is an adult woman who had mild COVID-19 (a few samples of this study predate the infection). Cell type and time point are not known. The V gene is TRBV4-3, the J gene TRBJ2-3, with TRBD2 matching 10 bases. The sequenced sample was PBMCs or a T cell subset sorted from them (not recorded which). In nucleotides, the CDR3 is TGCGCCAGCAGCCAAGGGGCTAGCGGGAGTGCAGATACGCAGTATTTT. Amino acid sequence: CASSQGASGSADTQYF.